This note documents a single T cell receptor (beta chain) sequence. The antigen is unknown. J was trimmed by 7 bases and V by 5 bases; bases with no gene match: 8. Germline CDR1 is LGHDT and CDR2 is YNNKEL (reference sequence). This CDR3 contains 14 residues. These data originate in a study of T cell responses to AZD1222 COVID-19 vaccine. Study in general: Second doses were pooled across both intervals (about 4 or about 12 weeks).

Libraries were prepared by immunoSEQ multiplex PCR; TCRdb keeps only in-frame clonotypes and omits some of them. This repertoire shows roughly 81,000 clones, approximately 86% found once; its top ten account for approximately 8%. Findings and limits, study-wide: The study found Spike-specific TCR breadth and depth rose after two AZD1222 doses. White British donors predominated, females outnumbered males, and clonal diversity was possibly underestimated. Baseline serology detected seropositivity in only a handful of AZD1222 recipients.

This chain links TRBV3-1 (or the pseudogene TRBV3-2) with TRBJ1-1; 9 bases match TRBD1. This receptor was taken from an adult in good health. Sequencing was performed on peripheral blood, taken on day 0 of AZD1222 vaccination. This CDR3 reads CASSNRDRDGEAFF. CDR3 bases: TGTGCCAGCAGCAACCGGGACAGGGATGGTGAAGCTTTCTTT.